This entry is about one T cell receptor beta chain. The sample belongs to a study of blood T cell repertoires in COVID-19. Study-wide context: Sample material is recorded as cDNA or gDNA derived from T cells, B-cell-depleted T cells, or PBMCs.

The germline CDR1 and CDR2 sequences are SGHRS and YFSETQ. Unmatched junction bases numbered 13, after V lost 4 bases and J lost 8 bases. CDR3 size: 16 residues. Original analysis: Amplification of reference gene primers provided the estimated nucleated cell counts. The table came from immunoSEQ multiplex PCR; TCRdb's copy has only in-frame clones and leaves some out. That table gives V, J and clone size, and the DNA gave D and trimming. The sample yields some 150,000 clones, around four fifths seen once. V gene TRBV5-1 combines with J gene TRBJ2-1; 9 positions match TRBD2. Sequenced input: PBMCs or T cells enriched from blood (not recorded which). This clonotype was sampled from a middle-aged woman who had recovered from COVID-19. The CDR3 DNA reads TGCGCCAGCAGCCAGACGCCGGGACTAGCTCTGGATGAGCAGTTCTTC. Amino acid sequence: CASSQTPGLALDEQFF.